Many counts were recorded for the clone carrying this TCR beta chain. Antigen unknown. Purified naive CD4+ T cells were depleted of CD25+ Tregs. CDR1 and CDR2 (germline): SGHRS, YFSETQ. The CDR3 is 14 residues long. V lost 1 base and J lost 9, with 11 bases in between. Overall study findings and caveats: The larger cohort examined one V-J beta rearrangement, not whole repertoires.

After constant-region reverse-primer amplification, full-length variable regions underwent semi-nested PCR with Nested Universal Primer A. TCRdb processed the 5' RACE reads anew with MiXCR; each CDR3 protein has one entry. This sample has nearly 55,000 distinct CDR3 sequences, with roughly 18% found just once. The sample was naive CD4+ T cells sorted from blood. Stated subset: naive CD4+ T cells, CD4+CD45RA+CD25-. The chain recombines TRBV5-1 with TRBJ1-6, with D possibly TRBD1 on 5 matching bases. This TCR was recovered from a female donor with breast cancer. CDR3 DNA sequence: TGCGCCAGCAGCTTGCTGGGGGTCGGTTCACCCCTCCACTTT. Encoded protein: CASSLLGVGSPLHF.